This T cell receptor (beta chain) was observed in a study of PD-L1 blockade in urothelial cancer. V shed 2 bases and J shed 2 bases, with 8 bases lying between them. Germline-derived CDR1 and CDR2 are WNHNN and SYGVQD (reference sequence). The CDR3 totals 14 residues. Synthetically made TCR analog templates were put into each PCR as spikes. Produced via immunoSEQ multiplex PCR; TCRdb's table is partial and in-frame only. The data hold about 38,000 clones, with approximately 82% observed a single time. The receptor's source is a man between 60 and 75 years old with urothelial cancer. This chain uses TRBV10-1 with TRBJ2-3, with a possible D match to TRBD2 (6 bases). This sample comprised PBMCs, obtained around atezolizumab (anti-PD-L1) treatment. The CDR3 DNA reads TGCGCCAGCAGTGAGACGGGAGTCACAGATACGCAGTATTTT. It translates to CASSETGVTDTQYF.